These 29 T cell receptor beta chains were sequenced from one sample in a study of blood T cell repertoires in COVID-19. Profiled with immunoSEQ multiplex PCR; TCRdb holds only in-frame clones, not every one. This sample has 200,000 to 250,000 clones, with 80% to 90% found just once. Sequenced input: PBMCs or T cells enriched from blood (not recorded which). These receptor sequences come from a man aged 25-45 years in a cohort exposed to, infected with or recovered from COVID-19 (not recorded which).

About this clone itself: A read error may be the cause here, since a much bigger clone is one base away. The rearrangement uses TRBV5-6 and TRBJ1-2; TRBD1 matches 11 bases. This CDR3 is 13 amino acids long. Germline V lookup: CDR1 SGHDT, CDR2 YYEEEE. V trimming: 4 bases; J trimming: 6 bases; junction bases outside the gene matches: 2. Written as DNA, the CDR3 is TGTGCCAGCAGCCTGGACAGGGGGCATGGCTACACCTTC. Translated: CASSLDRGHGYTF. The complete variable domain, with remaining parts taken from reference TRBV5-6 and TRBJ1-2, reads DAGVTQSPTHLIKTRGQQVTLRCSPKSGHDTVSWYQQALGQGPQFIFQYYEEEERQRGNFPDRFSGHQFPNYSSELNVNALLLGDSALYLCASSLDRGHGYTFGSGTRLTVV.

The V call is TRBV7-8, the J call TRBJ1-2, with 7 bases aligning to TRBD1. Germline V gene lookup returns CDR1 SGHVS and CDR2 FQNEAQ. This CDR3 contains 14 residues. Losses at the gene ends were 5 bases for V and 4 bases for J; bases not matched to a gene: 7. The CDR3 bases are TGTGCCAGCAGCGGACCCGCAGGGGGCTATGGCTACACCTTC. Translating it yields CASSGPAGGYGYTF. The full variable domain, rest sourced from reference TRBV7-8 and TRBJ1-2, is GAGVSQSPRYKVAKRGQDVALRCDPISGHVSLFWYQQALGQGPEFLTYFQNEAQLDKSGLPSDRFFAERPEGSVSTLKIQRTQQEDSAVYLCASSGPAGGYGYTFGSGTRLTVV.

This chain connects TRBV20-1 to TRBJ2-7, with D unclear. The CDR3 runs to 11 residues. V shed 7 bases and J shed 3 bases, with 10 bases lying between them. The V gene's germline CDR1 is DFQATT and CDR2 SNEGSKA (reference sequence). The CDR3 nucleotides read TGCAGTGGCGAAGAGAGCTACGAGCAGTACTTC. Translating it yields CSGEESYEQYF.

The rearrangement uses TRBV24-1 and TRBJ2-5; TRBD2 matches at 10 bases. CDR1 is KGHDR, CDR2 SFDVKD, per germline. Germline trimming cut 3 bases from V and 0 bases from J; bases unmatched to any gene: 3. This CDR3 region has 16 residues. The CDR3, as DNA: TGTGCCACCAGTGATAGAGCGGGAGGGTACCAAGAGACCCAGTACTTC. Its translation is CATSDRAGGYQETQYF.

The CDR3 bases are TGTGCCAGCAACCGTGGGGCGGGACTAGCGCTGTTTTTT. Translating it yields CASNRGAGLALFF. V gene TRBV9 combines with J gene TRBJ2-2; 9 nucleotides agree with TRBD2. Germline V gene data show CDR1 as SGDLS and CDR2 as YYNGEE. The V segment lost 6 bases and the J segment 13 bases; nucleotides outside the gene matches: 10. This CDR3 has 13 amino acids.

The rearrangement links TRBV28 to TRBJ2-1; 13 nucleotides align to TRBD2. The CDR3 totals 17 residues. Germline V CDR1 and CDR2: MDHEN, SYDVKM. V was clipped by 5 bases and J by 9 bases; unmatched bases: 13. The CDR3 protein is CASSTPRTSGSRGEQFF. In DNA form, the CDR3 reads TGTGCCAGCAGTACACCCCGGACTAGCGGGAGTAGGGGTGAGCAGTTCTTC.

This sequence joins TRBV11-2 and TRBJ2-7, with 7 nucleotides matching TRBD1. Germline V CDR1 and CDR2: SGHAT, FQNNGV. V was clipped by 5 bases and J by 6 bases; unmatched bases: 7. The CDR3 totals 13 residues. CDR3 sequence (DNA): TGTGCCAGCAGCCCTACCACAGGGGCCGAGCAGTACTTC. It specifies CASSPTTGAEQYF.

The rearrangement links TRBV27 to TRBJ1-4; 10 nucleotides match TRBD1. V gave up 2 bases and J gave up 12 bases; unmatched junction bases: 9. Germline loops: CDR1 MNHEY, CDR2 SMNVEV (reference sequence). This CDR3 has 15 residues. The CDR3 DNA reads as TGTGCCAGCAGTTTAGTGGGACAGGGGCCCTTGGAACTGTTTTTT. Protein product: CASSLVGQGPLELFF.

V gene TRBV7-8 combines with J gene TRBJ2-4; 9 positions agree with TRBD1. CDR1 and CDR2 (germline): SGHVS, FQNEAQ. This CDR3 spans 13 amino acids. Losses at the gene ends were 5 bases for V and 6 bases for J; bases not matched to a gene: 2. DNA for the CDR3: TGTGCCAGCAGCATGGACAGGGGAAACATTCAGTACTTC. Translation: CASSMDRGNIQYF. The whole variable domain, remainder taken from reference TRBV7-8 and TRBJ2-4, is GAGVSQSPRYKVAKRGQDVALRCDPISGHVSLFWYQQALGQGPEFLTYFQNEAQLDKSGLPSDRFFAERPEGSVSTLKIQRTQQEDSAVYLCASSMDRGNIQYFGAGTRLSVL.

This sequence joins TRBV5-1 and TRBJ1-2; TRBD1 agrees at 9 bases. The junction had 5 bases not matched to a gene; V was cut back by 3 bases and J by 8 bases. Germline assignment: CDR1 SGHRS and CDR2 YFSETQ. The CDR3 has 13 residues. DNA of the CDR3: TGCGCCAGCAGCTGGGGGACAGGGCGAGGCTACACCTTC. Its translation is CASSWGTGRGYTF.

The chain is built from TRBV4-1 and TRBJ2-2; D might be TRBD2 (5 bases). Trimming removed 5 bases at V and 2 bases at J, with 12 bases between. The CDR3 totals 15 residues. Per the germline V gene, CDR1 is MGHRA and CDR2 is YSYEKL. The CDR3 DNA sequence: TGCGCCAGCAGCTCCCCCCGGGGAAACACCGGGGAGCTGTTTTTT. Residues: CASSSPRGNTGELFF.

The chain joins TRBV9 to TRBJ1-5; D gene unclear. Germline CDR1 and CDR2: SGDLS and YYNGEE. This CDR3 spans 13 amino acids. V lost 1 base, J lost 4 bases, and 6 bases lay in between. This CDR3 is CASSVTSNQPQHF. CDR3 nucleotide sequence: TGTGCCAGCAGCGTAACGAGTAATCAGCCCCAGCATTTT.

The J gene is TRBJ2-2, the V gene TRBV12-5; TRBD2 matches at 12 bases. The CDR3 has 16 residues. The V gene end was trimmed by 3 bases and the J gene end by 6 bases; junction bases not matched to a gene: 5. Germline V lookup: CDR1 LGHNT, CDR2 FRNRAP. The CDR3 bases are TGTGCTAGTGGTTTCCTAGCGGGAGGGTCGGCCGGGGAGCTGTTTTTT. Its translation: CASGFLAGGSAGELFF.

This chain uses TRBV5-6 with TRBJ2-1, with 7 bases lining up with TRBD2. Per the germline V gene, CDR1 is SGHDT and CDR2 is YYEEEE. This CDR3 has 18 amino acids. V trimming: 3 bases; J trimming: 5 bases; junction bases outside the gene matches: 17. CDR3 sequence: CASSSPVLGLADNNEQFF. DNA for the CDR3: TGTGCCAGCAGCTCCCCCGTACTTGGGCTAGCGGACAACAATGAGCAGTTCTTC.

The genes are TRBV10-3 and TRBJ2-7; a weak D match, TRBD2 (6 bases). The CDR3 loop spans 15 amino acids. Germline V lookup: CDR1 ENHRY, CDR2 SYGVKD. Trimming removed 3 bases from V and 1 base from J, with 13 bases in between. CDR3 nucleotides: TGTGCCATCAGTGACGTAGCGGAGCTATCCTACGAGCAGTACTTC. Amino acids: CAISDVAELSYEQYF.

The chain employs TRBV12-3 or TRBV12-4 and TRBJ2-4; D uncertain. This CDR3 has 11 residues. V was shortened by 8 bases and J by 9 bases, with 11 bases between the two germline ends. The CDR3 region is CASVDSVIQYF. The CDR3 nucleotides read TGTGCCAGCGTTGATTCGGTCATTCAGTACTTC.

The V call is TRBV15, the J call TRBJ2-7; 7 bases align to TRBD2. This CDR3 contains 15 residues. Germline lookup yields CDR1 LNHNV and CDR2 YYDKDF (reference sequence). Trimming removed 3 bases from V and 2 bases from J; junction bases left unmatched: 7. CDR3 loop: CATSSGTGLPYEQYF. Written as DNA, the CDR3 is TGTGCCACCAGCAGTGGGACGGGACTACCCTACGAGCAGTACTTC. Looking up the rest from reference TRBV15 and TRBJ2-7 gives the full variable domain: DAMVIQNPRYQVTQFGKPVTLSCSQTLNHNVMYWYQQKSSQAPKLLFHYYDKDFNNEADTPDNFQSRRPNTSFCFLDIRSPGLGDTAMYLCATSSGTGLPYEQYFGPGTRLTVT.

The V gene is TRBV27, the J gene TRBJ2-1; D gene ambiguous. The length of the CDR3 is 15 residues. V was shortened by 4 bases and J by 0 bases, with 10 bases between the two germline ends. Germline V lookup: CDR1 MNHEY, CDR2 SMNVEV (reference sequence). The CDR3 spells CASSSTLSSYNEQFF. CDR3 nucleotides: TGTGCCAGCAGTTCGACACTTAGCTCCTACAATGAGCAGTTCTTC.

The rearrangement uses TRBV11-2 and TRBJ2-1; 8 bases match TRBD2. The CDR3 contains 16 residues. Germline values: CDR1 SGHAT, CDR2 FQNNGV. V trimming: 1 base; J trimming: 7 bases; junction bases outside the gene matches: 9. The CDR3 loop reads CASSLVSSGPGNEQFF. The CDR3 DNA reads as TGTGCCAGCAGCTTAGTCTCTAGCGGGCCTGGGAATGAGCAGTTCTTC.

This clone has only one observation. The chain carries TRBV28 and TRBJ2-3; 10 bases map to TRBD2. This CDR3 has 15 amino acids. In germline, CDR1 is MDHEN, CDR2 SYDVKM. With V trimmed by 5 bases and J by 6 bases, 8 bases remained unmatched. This CDR3 is CASSLLTSGLDTQYF. As DNA, the CDR3 is TGTGCCAGCAGTCTGCTGACTAGCGGGTTGGATACGCAGTATTTT.

This clone was counted between two and nine times. The gene calls are TRBV5-1 and TRBJ1-2; possibly TRBD1 for D (6 bases). The CDR3 contains 12 residues. Germline CDR1 SGHRS, CDR2 YFSETQ. V was pared by 7 bases and J by 6 bases, with 13 bases between. Here the CDR3 reads CASHTGINGYTF. As DNA, the CDR3 is TGCGCCAGCCACACAGGGATAAATGGCTACACCTTC.

The chain uses TRBV5-1 and TRBJ2-1; D unclear. Trimming took off 4 bases at V and 6 bases at J, with 20 bases between the two ends. The CDR3 contains 16 residues. The germline V gene encodes CDR1 SGHRS and CDR2 YFSETQ. The DNA of the CDR3 is TGCGCCAGCAGCCAAACCACACTCCTCTCGGGCAATGAGCAGTTCTTC. It translates to CASSQTTLLSGNEQFF.

A single count supports this clone. The V call is TRBV10-1, the J call TRBJ2-2; 7 bases fit TRBD1. The CDR3 has 16 amino acids. Losses at the gene ends were 0 bases for V and 0 bases for J; bases not matched to a gene: 1. Germline loops: CDR1 WNHNN, CDR2 SYGVQD (reference sequence). The CDR3 spells CASSESGTANTGELFF. CDR3 DNA: TGCGCCAGCAGTGAGTCAGGGACAGCGAACACCGGGGAGCTGTTTTTT.

The V call is TRBV28, the J call TRBJ1-2; D unclear. The CDR3 spans 12 residues. Trimming shortened V by 6 bases and J by 4 bases, and 9 bases separated the two germline ends. Looked up from germline, CDR1 is MDHEN and CDR2 is SYDVKM. This chain's CDR3 is CASSLGVYGYTF. The CDR3 DNA follows: TGTGCCAGCAGCCTCGGGGTCTATGGCTACACCTTC.

This chain joins TRBV6-5 and TRBJ2-4, with 7 bases aligning to TRBD2. The trim removed 6 bases at V and 0 bases at J, leaving 2 bases unmatched. Germline loops: CDR1 MNHEY, CDR2 SVGAGI. The CDR3 length is 14 residues. The CDR3 sequence: CASRGGIAKNIQYF. Written as DNA, the CDR3 is TGTGCCAGCAGGGGGGGGATAGCCAAAAACATTCAGTACTTC.

The chain carries TRBV24-1 and TRBJ2-2; TRBD1 might be the D (7 bases). This CDR3 region has 14 residues. The V and J ends lost 2 bases and 10 bases respectively, with 13 bases between them. Germline loops: CDR1 KGHDR, CDR2 SFDVKD. The CDR3 protein is CATSDSPGGTELFF. Here the CDR3 DNA reads TGTGCCACCAGTGATTCCCCAGGGGGGACGGAGCTGTTTTTT.

The chain is built from TRBV11-2 and TRBJ1-2; no reliable D call. Trimming cost V 5 bases and J 2 bases, with 6 bases left between them. Germline V gives CDR1 SGHAT, CDR2 FQNNGV. The CDR3 length is 12 residues. In DNA, the CDR3 is TGTGCCAGCAGCGCGGGGAACTATGGCTACACCTTC. It translates to CASSAGNYGYTF.

The chain recombines TRBV9 with TRBJ2-3, with a weak D call TRBD1 (7 bases). The CDR3 consists of 18 residues. Per the germline V gene, CDR1 is SGDLS and CDR2 is YYNGEE. Trimming left V 0 bases short and J 3 bases short, with 20 bases between. CDR3 sequence: CASSVGRRATRGTDTQYF. Here the CDR3 DNA reads TGTGCCAGCAGCGTAGGTCGGAGGGCTACCAGGGGGACAGATACGCAGTATTTT.

The CDR3 nucleotides are TGTGCCAGCAGCCCTATAGGAGCCCGGGAGACCCAGTACTTC. Its protein is CASSPIGARETQYF. The V gene is TRBV7-6, the J gene TRBJ2-5, with D uncertain. Germline V gene data show CDR1 as SGHVS and CDR2 as FNYEAQ. Deletions cut 5 bases from V and 5 bases from J, with 15 bases between. The CDR3 totals 14 residues.